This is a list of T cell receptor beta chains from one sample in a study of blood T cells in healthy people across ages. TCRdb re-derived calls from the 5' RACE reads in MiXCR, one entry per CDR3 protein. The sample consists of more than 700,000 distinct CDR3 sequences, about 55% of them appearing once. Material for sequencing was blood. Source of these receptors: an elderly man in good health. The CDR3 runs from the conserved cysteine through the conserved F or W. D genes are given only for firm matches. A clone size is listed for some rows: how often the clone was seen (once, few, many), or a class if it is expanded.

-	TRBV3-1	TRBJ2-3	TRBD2	TGTGCCAGCAGCCAACCGGGACTAGCGGGTTCAGATACGCAGTATTTT	CASSQPGLAGSDTQYF
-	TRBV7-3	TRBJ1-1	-	TGTGCCAGCAGCAAACAGGGTGGTAGGTACACTGAAGCTTTCTTT	CASSKQGGRYTEAFF
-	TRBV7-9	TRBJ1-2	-	TGTGCCAGCACCTACGGGGGCGGTGACTGTGGCTACACCTTC	CASTYGGGDCGYTF
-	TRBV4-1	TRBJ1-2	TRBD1	TGCGCCAGCAGCCAAGACGGGACAGGGTTCTATGGCTACACCTTC	CASSQDGTGFYGYTF
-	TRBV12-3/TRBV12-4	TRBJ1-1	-	TGTGCCAGCAGTCCCTTGTGGGGGGACACTGAAGCTTTCTTT	CASSPLWGDTEAFF
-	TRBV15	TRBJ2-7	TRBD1	TGTGCCACCAGCAGAGATTGGCGACAGGGCCAGGGCGAGCAGTACTTC	CATSRDWRQGQGEQYF
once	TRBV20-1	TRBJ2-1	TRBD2	TGCAGTGCTAGCACTAGCGGGGGGAATGAGCAGTTCTTC	CSASTSGGNEQFF
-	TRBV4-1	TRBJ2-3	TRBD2	TGCGCCAGCAGCCAAGGGGTCAGGACTAGCGGCACAGATACGCAGTATTTT	CASSQGVRTSGTDTQYF
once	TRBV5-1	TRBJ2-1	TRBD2	TGCGCCAGCAGCTTCCCTCGGACGGGGGAGGGGAATGAGCAGTTCTTC	CASSFPRTGEGNEQFF
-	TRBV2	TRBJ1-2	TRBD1	TGTGCCAGCAGTCAAAAGACAGGGTCTTCTGGCTACACCTTC	CASSQKTGSSGYTF
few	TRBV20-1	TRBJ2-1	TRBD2	TGCAGTGCTACCCGGATTTTAAGCGGGAGAAACAATGAGCAGTTCTTC	CSATRILSGRNNEQFF
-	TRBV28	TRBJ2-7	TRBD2	TGTGCCAGCAGTGCCCACGGAGCGGGAGAATCCGAGCAGTACTTC	CASSAHGAGESEQYF
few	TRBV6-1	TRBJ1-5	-	TGTGCCAGCAGTGTGGACGGACCAAATCAGCCCCAGCATTTT	CASSVDGPNQPQHF
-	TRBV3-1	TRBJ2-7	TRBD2	TGTGCCAGCAGCCAACGGGCAGCGGGAGGTACGGGAGAGCAGTACTTC	CASSQRAAGGTGEQYF
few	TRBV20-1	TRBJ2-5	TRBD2	TGCAGTGCTAGAGAGGGGACTAGCCGGGAAGAGACCCAGTACTTC	CSAREGTSREETQYF
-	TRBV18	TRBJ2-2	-	TGTGCCAGCTCACCACAGAGCACCGGGGAGCTGTTTTTT	CASSPQSTGELFF
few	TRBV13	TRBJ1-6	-	TGTGCCAGCAGCCTCGGTCCGAGGGATTCACCCCTCCACTTT	CASSLGPRDSPLHF
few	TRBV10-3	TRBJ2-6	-	TGTGCCATCAGTGAGAATATGGGGCGAAGCTCTGGGGCCAACGTCCTGACTTTC	CAISENMGRSSGANVLTF
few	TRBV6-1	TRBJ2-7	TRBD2	TGTGCCAGCATCGGGACTAGCGGGAGGGCCTTCCTCGAGCAGTACTTC	CASIGTSGRAFLEQYF
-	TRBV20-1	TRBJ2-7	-	TGCAGTGCGCACGACAGTACAGGTTCCTACGAGCAGTACTTC	CSAHDSTGSYEQYF
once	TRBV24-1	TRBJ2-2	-	TGTGCCACCAGTGATCCCCCTCCCACCGGGGAGCTGTTTTTT	CATSDPPPTGELFF
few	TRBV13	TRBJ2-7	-	TGTGCCAGCAGCTTCTCAGTAGGCAGTTCCTACGAGCAGTACTTC	CASSFSVGSSYEQYF
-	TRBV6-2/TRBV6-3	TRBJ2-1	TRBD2	TGTGCCAGCACTAGGGCTAGCGGGAGAAGATACAATGAGCAGTTCTTC	CASTRASGRRYNEQFF
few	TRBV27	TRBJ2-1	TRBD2	TGTGCCACCTACGTAGCGGGGCACAATGAGCAGTTCTTC	CATYVAGHNEQFF
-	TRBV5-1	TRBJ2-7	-	TGCGCCAGCAGCTTGTCCAGGGCAGCACCTACCTACGAGCAGTACTTC	CASSLSRAAPTYEQYF
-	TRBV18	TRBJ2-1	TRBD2	TGTGCCAGCTCACCGATTAGCGGGCAAGAGACCCAGTTCTTC	CASSPISGQETQFF
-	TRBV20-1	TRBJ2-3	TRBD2	TGCAGCTCCGGGACTAGCGGCACAGATACGCAGTATTTT	CSSGTSGTDTQYF
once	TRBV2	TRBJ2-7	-	TGTGCCAGCAGTCGCCGTAGGGCTAGCGTGCCCTACGAGCAGTACTTC	CASSRRRASVPYEQYF
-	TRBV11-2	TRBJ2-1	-	TGTGCCATACCCGCAGGGAGCTCCTACAATGAGCAGTTCTTC	CAIPAGSSYNEQFF
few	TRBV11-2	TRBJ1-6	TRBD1	TGTGCCAGCAGCTTGACAGGGGGCGCGGGGAATTCACCCCTCCACTTT	CASSLTGGAGNSPLHF
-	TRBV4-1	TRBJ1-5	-	TGCGCCAGCAGCCAGATGGACAAAATGCAGCCCCAGCATTTT	CASSQMDKMQPQHF
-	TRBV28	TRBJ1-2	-	TGTGCCACCCTCGGGGACTTAGTCTATGGCTACACCTTC	CATLGDLVYGYTF
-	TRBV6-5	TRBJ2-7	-	TGTGCCAGCTCGAACCGGGGGGCTTGGTACGAGCAGTACTTC	CASSNRGAWYEQYF
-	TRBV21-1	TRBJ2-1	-	TGTGCCAGCAGCAACTTGCCGGACAGGGGTGGTGAGCAGTTCTTC	CASSNLPDRGGEQFF
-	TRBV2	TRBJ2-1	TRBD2	TGTGCCAGCAGGGGGACTAGCGGAAACAATGAGCAGTTCTTC	CASRGTSGNNEQFF
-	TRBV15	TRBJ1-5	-	TGTGCCACCAGCAGAGCGGATCAGCCCCAGCATTTT	CATSRADQPQHF
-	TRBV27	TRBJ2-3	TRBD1	TGTGCCAGCAGTCCGTTGACAGGGGACGAGCACAGATACGCGTATTTT	CASSPLTGDEHRYAYF
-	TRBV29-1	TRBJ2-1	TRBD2	TGCAGCGTGCCCTGGGGACTAGCGGGACTTAATGAGCAGTTCTTC	CSVPWGLAGLNEQFF
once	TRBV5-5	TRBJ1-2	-	TGTGCCAGCAGCCTATCTACAGCCCCGATTCGTGGCTACACCTTC	CASSLSTAPIRGYTF
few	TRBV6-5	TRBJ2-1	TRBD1	TGTGCCAGCAGCCGGGACAGGGTTCTTAATGAGCAGTTCTTC	CASSRDRVLNEQFF
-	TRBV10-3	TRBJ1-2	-	TGTGCCATCACGACGGACAACTATGGCTACACCTTC	CAITTDNYGYTF
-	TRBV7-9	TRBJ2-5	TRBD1	TGTGCCAGCAGCTTAGACCCCCCGACAGGGGGAGAGACCCAGTACTTC	CASSLDPPTGGETQYF
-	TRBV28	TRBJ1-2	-	TGTGCCAGCAGTTCCCTACTTGGTGGAATTAACTATGGCTACACCTTC	CASSSLLGGINYGYTF
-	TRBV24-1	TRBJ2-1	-	TGTGCCACCAGTGACCCCCGCCGGGCGGAAAATCCGGATAATGAGCAGTTCTTC	CATSDPRRAENPDNEQFF
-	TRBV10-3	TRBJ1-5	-	TGTGCCATCAGACTCCGGCGGACTGATAGCAATCAGCCCCAGCATTTT	CAIRLRRTDSNQPQHF
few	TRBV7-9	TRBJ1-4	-	TGTGCCAGCAGCTTCTTAGACAGTACCCTCAATGAAAAACTGTTTTTT	CASSFLDSTLNEKLFF
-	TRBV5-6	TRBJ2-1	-	TGTGCCAGCAGCACCACCGACAGGCTGAATGAGCAGTTCTTC	CASSTTDRLNEQFF
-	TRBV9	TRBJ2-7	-	TGTGCCAGCAGCGTAGGCGACACCTTCTCCTACGAGCAGTACTTC	CASSVGDTFSYEQYF
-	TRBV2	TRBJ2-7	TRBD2	TGTGCCAGCAGTCCTTTGACGATAAGCGGGGGAGAGCAGTACTTC	CASSPLTISGGEQYF
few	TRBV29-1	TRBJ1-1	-	TGCAGCGGGGGGATAGGGGCCCCGAACACTGAAGCTTTCTTT	CSGGIGAPNTEAFF
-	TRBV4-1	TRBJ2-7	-	TGCGCCAGCAGCCAAAAGACAGGAACCTGCGAGCAGTACTTC	CASSQKTGTCEQYF
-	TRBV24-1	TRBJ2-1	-	TGTGCCACCAGTTCCGCAGTAGGTGGGAGCTACAATGAGCAGTTCTTC	CATSSAVGGSYNEQFF
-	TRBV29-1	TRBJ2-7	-	TGCAGCGTTGAATTTCCGGTGGGCTCCTACGAGCAGTACTTC	CSVEFPVGSYEQYF
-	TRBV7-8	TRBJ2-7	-	TGTGCCAGCAGCTTAGATCTAGTGGTGGGGGAGCAGTACTTC	CASSLDLVVGEQYF
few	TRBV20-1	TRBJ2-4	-	TGCAGTGCCAAGGATCCATTAGCCAAAAACATTCAGTACTTC	CSAKDPLAKNIQYF